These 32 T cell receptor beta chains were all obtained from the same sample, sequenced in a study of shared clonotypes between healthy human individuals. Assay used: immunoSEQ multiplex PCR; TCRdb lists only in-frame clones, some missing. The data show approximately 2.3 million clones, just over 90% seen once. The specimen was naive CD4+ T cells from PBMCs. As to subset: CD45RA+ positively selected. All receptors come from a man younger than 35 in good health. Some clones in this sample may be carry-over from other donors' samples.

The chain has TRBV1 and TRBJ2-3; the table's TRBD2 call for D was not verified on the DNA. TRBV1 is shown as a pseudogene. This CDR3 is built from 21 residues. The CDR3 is CTSSQDLSHAVRERFPDTQYF. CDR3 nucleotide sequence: TGCACCAGCAGCCAAGATCTCAGTCACGCAGTACGGGAGAGATTCCCAGATACGCAGTATTTT.

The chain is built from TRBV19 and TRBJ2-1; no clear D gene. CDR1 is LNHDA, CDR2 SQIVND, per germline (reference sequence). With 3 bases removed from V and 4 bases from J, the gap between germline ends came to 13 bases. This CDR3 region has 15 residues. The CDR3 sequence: CASSIGVGNYNEQFF. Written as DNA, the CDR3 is TGTGCCAGTAGTATTGGCGTGGGGAATTACAATGAGCAGTTCTTC.

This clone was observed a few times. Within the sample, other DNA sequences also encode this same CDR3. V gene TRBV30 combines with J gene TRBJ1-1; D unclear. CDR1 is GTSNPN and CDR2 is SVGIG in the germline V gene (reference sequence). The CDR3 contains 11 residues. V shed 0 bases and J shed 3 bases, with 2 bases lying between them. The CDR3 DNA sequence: TGTGCCTGGAGTGTTGACACTGAAGCTTTCTTT. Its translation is CAWSVDTEAFF.

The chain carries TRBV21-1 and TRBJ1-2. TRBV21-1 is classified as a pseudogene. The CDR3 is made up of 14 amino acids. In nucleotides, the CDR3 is TGTGCCAGCAGTTGTTCAGCCTCTAACTATGGCTACACCTTC. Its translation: CASSCSASNYGYTF.

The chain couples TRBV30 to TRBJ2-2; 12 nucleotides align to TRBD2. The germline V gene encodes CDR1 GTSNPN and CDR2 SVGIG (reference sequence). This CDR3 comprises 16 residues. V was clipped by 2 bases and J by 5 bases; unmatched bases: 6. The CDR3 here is CAWSSSSGRATGELFF. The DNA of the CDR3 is TGTGCCTGGAGTTCCTCTAGCGGGAGGGCAACCGGGGAGCTGTTTTTT.

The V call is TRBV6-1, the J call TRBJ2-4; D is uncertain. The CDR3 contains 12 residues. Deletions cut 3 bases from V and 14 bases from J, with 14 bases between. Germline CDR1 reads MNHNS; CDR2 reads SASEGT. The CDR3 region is CASSDGRSREYF. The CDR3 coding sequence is TGTGCCAGCAGTGACGGACGTTCCCGCGAGTACTTC.

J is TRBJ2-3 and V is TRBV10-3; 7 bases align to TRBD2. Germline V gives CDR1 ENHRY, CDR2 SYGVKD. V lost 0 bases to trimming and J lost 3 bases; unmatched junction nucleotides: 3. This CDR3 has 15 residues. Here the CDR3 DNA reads TGTGCCATCAGTGAGTCTGGGACTAAGACAGATACGCAGTATTTT. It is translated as CAISESGTKTDTQYF.

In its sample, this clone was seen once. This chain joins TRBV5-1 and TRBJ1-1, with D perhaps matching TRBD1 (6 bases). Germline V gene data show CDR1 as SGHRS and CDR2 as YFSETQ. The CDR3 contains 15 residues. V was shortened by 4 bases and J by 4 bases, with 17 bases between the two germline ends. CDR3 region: CASSGGQGEGTEAFF. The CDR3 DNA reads TGCGCCAGCAGCGGGGGCCAGGGCGAGGGCACTGAAGCTTTCTTT.

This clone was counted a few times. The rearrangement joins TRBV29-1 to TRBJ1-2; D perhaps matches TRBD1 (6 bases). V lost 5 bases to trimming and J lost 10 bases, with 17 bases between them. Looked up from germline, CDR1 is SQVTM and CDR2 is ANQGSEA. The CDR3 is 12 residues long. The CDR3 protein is CSVCRDTVDYTF. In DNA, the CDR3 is TGCAGCGTTTGCCGGGACACGGTGGACTACACCTTC. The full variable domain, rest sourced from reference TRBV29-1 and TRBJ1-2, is SAVISQKPSRDICQRGTSLTIQCQVDSQVTMMFWYRQQPGQSLTLIATANQGSEATYESGFVIDKFPISRPNLTFSTLTVSNMSPEDSSIYLCSVCRDTVDYTFGSGTRLTVV.

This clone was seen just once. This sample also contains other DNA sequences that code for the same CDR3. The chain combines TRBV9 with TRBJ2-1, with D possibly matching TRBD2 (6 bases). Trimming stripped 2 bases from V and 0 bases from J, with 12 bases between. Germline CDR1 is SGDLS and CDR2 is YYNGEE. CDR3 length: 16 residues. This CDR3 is CASSVVRESSYNEQFF. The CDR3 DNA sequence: TGTGCCAGCAGCGTCGTACGGGAGAGCTCCTACAATGAGCAGTTCTTC.

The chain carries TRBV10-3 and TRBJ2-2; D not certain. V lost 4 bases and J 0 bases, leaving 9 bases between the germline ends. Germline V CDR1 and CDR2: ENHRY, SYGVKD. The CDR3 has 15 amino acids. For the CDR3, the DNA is TGTGCCATCAGTGGGCGGCAAGCGAACACCGGGGAGCTGTTTTTT. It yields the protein CAISGRQANTGELFF.

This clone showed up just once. The CDR3 region has the DNA TGTGCCAGTAGTTCCGACAGGGTAGGAGAAAAACTGTTTTTT. The encoded protein is CASSSDRVGEKLFF. This rearrangement joins TRBV19 to TRBJ1-4; TRBD1 aligns across 7 bases. The V segment lost 5 bases and the J segment 8 bases; nucleotides outside the gene matches: 8. CDR1 is LNHDA, CDR2 SQIVND, per germline (reference sequence). This CDR3 region has 14 residues.

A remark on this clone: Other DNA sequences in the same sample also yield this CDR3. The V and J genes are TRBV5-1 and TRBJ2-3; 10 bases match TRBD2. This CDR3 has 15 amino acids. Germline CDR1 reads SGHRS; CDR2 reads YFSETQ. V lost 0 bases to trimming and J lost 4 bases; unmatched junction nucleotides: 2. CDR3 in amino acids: CASSLDLAGADTQYF. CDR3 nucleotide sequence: TGCGCCAGCAGCTTGGACCTAGCGGGGGCAGATACGCAGTATTTT. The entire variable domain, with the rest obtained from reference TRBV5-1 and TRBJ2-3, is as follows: KAGVTQTPRYLIKTRGQQVTLSCSPISGHRSVSWYQQTPGQGLQFLFEYFSETQRNKGNFPGRFSGRQFSNSRSEMNVSTLELGDSALYLCASSLDLAGADTQYFGPGTRLTVL.

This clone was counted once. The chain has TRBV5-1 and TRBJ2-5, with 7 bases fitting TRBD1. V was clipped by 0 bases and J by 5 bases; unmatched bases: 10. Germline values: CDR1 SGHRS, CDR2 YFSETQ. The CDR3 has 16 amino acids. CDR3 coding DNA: TGCGCCAGCAGCTTGGGCCAGCAGGGGGAAACGGAGACCCAGTACTTC. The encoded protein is CASSLGQQGETETQYF.

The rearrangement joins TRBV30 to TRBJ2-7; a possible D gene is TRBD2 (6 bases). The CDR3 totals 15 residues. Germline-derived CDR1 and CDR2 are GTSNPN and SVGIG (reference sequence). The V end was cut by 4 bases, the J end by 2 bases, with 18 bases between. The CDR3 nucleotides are TGTGCCTGGACCCGAGGAGGGGCCGGTGCCTACGAGCAGTACTTC. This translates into CAWTRGGAGAYEQYF.

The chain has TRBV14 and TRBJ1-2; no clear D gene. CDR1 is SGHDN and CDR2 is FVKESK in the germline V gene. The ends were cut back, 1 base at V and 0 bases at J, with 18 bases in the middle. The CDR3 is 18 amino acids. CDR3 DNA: TGTGCCAGCAGCCAAGGCCGTCCAGGCAGGAGAGCTAACTATGGCTACACCTTC. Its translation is CASSQGRPGRRANYGYTF.

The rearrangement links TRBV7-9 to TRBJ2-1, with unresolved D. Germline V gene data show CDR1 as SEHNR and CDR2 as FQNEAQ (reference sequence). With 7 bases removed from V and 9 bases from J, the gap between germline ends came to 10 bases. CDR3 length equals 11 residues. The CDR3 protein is CASTGWGEQFF. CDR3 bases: TGTGCCAGCACCGGGTGGGGTGAGCAGTTCTTC.

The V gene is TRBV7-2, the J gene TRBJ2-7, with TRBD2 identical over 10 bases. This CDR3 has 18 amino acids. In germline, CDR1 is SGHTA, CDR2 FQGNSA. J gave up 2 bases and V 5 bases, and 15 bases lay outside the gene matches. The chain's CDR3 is CASSPWVIAGGRPYEQYF. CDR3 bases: TGTGCCAGCAGCCCTTGGGTAATAGCGGGAGGCCGACCCTACGAGCAGTACTTC.

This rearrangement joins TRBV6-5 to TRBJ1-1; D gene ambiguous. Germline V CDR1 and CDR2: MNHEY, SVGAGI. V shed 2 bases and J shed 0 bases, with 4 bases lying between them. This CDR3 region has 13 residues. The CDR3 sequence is CASSYIVNTEAFF. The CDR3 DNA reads TGTGCCAGCAGTTACATCGTGAACACTGAAGCTTTCTTT.

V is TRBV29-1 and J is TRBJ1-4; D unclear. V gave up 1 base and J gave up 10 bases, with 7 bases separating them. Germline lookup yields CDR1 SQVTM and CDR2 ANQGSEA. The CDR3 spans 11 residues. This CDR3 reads CSVEVEGKLFF. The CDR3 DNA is TGCAGCGTTGAAGTGGAGGGAAAACTGTTTTTT.

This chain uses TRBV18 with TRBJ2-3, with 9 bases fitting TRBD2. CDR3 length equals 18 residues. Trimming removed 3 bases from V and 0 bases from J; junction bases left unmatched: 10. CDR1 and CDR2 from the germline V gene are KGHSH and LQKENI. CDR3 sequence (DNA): TGTGCCAGCTCACCCGGCCGGGCGGGAGGGCCCAGCACAGATACGCAGTATTTT. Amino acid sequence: CASSPGRAGGPSTDTQYF.

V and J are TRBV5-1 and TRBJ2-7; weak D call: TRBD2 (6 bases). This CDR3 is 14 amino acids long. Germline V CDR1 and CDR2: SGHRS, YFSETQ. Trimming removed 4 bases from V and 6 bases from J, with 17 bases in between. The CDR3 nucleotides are TGCGCCAGCAGCGGAGGGCAGGGAACTTTCGAGCAGTACTTC. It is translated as CASSGGQGTFEQYF.

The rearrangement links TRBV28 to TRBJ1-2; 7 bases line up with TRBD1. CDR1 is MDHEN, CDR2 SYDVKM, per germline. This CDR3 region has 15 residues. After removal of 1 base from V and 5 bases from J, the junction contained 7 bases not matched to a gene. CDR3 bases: TGTGCCAGCAGTTTATCAGGGGACAGTCTTTATGGCTACACCTTC. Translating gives CASSLSGDSLYGYTF.

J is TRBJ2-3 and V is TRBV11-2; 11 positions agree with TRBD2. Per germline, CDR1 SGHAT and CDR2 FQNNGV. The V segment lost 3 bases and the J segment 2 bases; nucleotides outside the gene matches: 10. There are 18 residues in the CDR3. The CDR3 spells CASSFQGLAGGTTDTQYF. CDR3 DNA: TGTGCCAGCAGCTTTCAGGGGCTAGCGGGAGGTACCACAGATACGCAGTATTTT.

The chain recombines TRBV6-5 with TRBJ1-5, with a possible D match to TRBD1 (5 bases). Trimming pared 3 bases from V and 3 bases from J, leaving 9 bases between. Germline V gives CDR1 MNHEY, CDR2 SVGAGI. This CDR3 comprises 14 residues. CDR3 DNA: TGTGCCAGCAGTTATTTCAGGGACAATCAGCCCCAGCATTTT. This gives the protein CASSYFRDNQPQHF.

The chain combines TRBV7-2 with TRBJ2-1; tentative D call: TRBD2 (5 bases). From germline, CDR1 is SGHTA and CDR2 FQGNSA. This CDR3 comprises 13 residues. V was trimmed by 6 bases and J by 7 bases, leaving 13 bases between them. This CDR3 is CASSSEGRNEQFF. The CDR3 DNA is TGTGCCAGCAGTTCAGAGGGTAGAAATGAGCAGTTCTTC.

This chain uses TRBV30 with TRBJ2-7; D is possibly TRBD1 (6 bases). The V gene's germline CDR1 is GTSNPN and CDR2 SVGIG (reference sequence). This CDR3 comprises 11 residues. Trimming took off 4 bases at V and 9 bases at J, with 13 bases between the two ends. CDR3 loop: CAWIQGTMQYF. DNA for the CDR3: TGTGCCTGGATACAGGGTACGATGCAGTACTTC.

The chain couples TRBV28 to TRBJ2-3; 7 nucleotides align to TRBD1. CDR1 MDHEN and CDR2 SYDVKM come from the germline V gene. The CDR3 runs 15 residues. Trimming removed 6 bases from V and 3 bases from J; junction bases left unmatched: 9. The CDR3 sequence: CASSPGQVGTDTQYF. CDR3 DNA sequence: TGTGCCAGCAGCCCTGGACAGGTCGGGACAGATACGCAGTATTTT.

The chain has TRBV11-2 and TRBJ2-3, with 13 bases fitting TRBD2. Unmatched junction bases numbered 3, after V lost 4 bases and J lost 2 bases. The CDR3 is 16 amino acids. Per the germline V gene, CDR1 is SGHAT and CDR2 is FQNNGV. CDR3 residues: CASSWGLAGNTDTQYF. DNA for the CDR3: TGTGCCAGCAGCTGGGGACTAGCGGGAAACACAGATACGCAGTATTTT.

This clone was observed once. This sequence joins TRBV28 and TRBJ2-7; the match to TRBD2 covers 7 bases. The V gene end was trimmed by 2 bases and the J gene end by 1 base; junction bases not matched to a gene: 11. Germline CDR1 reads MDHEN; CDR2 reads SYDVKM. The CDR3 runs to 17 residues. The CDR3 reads CASSLGWWRESSYEQYF. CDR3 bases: TGTGCCAGCAGTTTAGGGTGGTGGCGGGAGTCTTCCTACGAGCAGTACTTC.

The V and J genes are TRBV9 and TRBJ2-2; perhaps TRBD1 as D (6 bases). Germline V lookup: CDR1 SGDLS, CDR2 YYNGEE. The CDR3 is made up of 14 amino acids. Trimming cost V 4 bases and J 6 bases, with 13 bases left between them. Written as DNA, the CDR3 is TGTGCCAGCAGCCTAGGGGGAAGTGCCGGGGAGCTGTTTTTT. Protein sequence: CASSLGGSAGELFF.

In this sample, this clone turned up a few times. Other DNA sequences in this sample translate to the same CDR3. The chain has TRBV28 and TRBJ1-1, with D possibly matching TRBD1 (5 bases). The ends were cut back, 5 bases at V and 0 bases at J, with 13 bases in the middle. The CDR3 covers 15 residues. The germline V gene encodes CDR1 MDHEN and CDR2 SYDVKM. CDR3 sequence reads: CASSQRGRLNTEAFF. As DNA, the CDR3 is TGTGCCAGCAGTCAAAGGGGACGGTTGAACACTGAAGCTTTCTTT.